This T cell receptor (beta chain) was observed in a study of OX40 agonist ivuxolimab in advanced cancers. Study background: Patients were dosed with the agonistic anti-OX40 (CD134) antibody ivuxolimab. There were three patients with partial responses, one having hepatocellular carcinoma and two cutaneous melanoma. Whole-study results and caveats: No antigen was identified for the clonally expanded peripheral T cells.

CDR3 length equals 14 residues. Germline V CDR1 and CDR2: SEHNR, FQNEAQ (reference sequence). V was clipped by 1 base and J by 1 base, with 7 bases between them. This clone has only one observation. Its antigen is currently unknown. Sequenced by immunoSEQ multiplex PCR; TCRdb stores in-frame clones only, minus some. The data show about 77,000 clones, around 90% seen once. The chain employs TRBV7-9 and TRBJ1-1; the D gene is possibly TRBD1 (5 bases). The receptor's source is an adult with an advanced solid tumor such as melanoma, head and neck, liver or kidney cancer. The sample consisted of CD4+ or CD8+ T cells sorted from blood, taken in a trial of the OX40 agonist ivuxolimab. The CDR3 loop is CASSLEGPNTEAFF. The CDR3 bases are TGTGCCAGCAGCTTAGAGGGACCGAACACTGAAGCTTTCTTT.